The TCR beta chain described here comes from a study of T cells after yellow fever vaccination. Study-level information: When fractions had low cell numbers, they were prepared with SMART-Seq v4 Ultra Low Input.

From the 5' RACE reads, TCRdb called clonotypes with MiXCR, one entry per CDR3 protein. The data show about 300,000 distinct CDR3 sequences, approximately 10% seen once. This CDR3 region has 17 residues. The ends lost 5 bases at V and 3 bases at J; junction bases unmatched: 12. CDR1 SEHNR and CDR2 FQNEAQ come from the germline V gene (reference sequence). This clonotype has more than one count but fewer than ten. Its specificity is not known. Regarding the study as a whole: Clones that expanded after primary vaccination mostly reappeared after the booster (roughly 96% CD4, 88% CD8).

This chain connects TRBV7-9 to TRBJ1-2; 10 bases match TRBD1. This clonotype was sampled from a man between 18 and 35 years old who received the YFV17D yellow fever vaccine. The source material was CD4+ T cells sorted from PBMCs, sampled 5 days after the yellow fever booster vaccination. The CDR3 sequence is CASSAIHGQGDDYGYTF. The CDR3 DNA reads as TGTGCCAGCAGCGCTATACACGGACAGGGGGATGACTATGGCTACACCTTC.